These 31 T cell receptor beta chains were all obtained from the same sample, sequenced in a study of blood T cell repertoires in COVID-19. Measured with immunoSEQ multiplex PCR; TCRdb has only the in-frame clones, and not every one. The profile shows 200,000 to 300,000 clones, approximately 80% of them singletons. Specimen: peripheral blood. These receptors were collected from a woman aged 80 or older with COVID-19, enrolled during active disease.

This chain connects TRBV7-9 to TRBJ1-5; D unresolved. Germline V gene lookup returns CDR1 SEHNR and CDR2 FQNEAQ (reference sequence). With 2 bases removed from V and 4 bases from J, the gap between germline ends came to 21 bases. The CDR3 loop spans 18 amino acids. In DNA, the CDR3 is TGTGCCAGCAGCTTATACGAAGATCCGTTTAGCTTAAATCAGCCCCAGCATTTT. Its protein is CASSLYEDPFSLNQPQHF.

This chain links TRBV28 with TRBJ1-4; 12 nucleotides match TRBD1. The trim removed 4 bases at V and 10 bases at J, leaving 7 bases unmatched. The V gene's germline CDR1 is MDHEN and CDR2 SYDVKM. The CDR3 consists of 15 residues. The CDR3 reads CASSSPGQGAAKLFF. The CDR3 DNA sequence: TGTGCCAGCAGTTCCCCGGGACAGGGGGCTGCAAAACTGTTTTTT.

Note on this clone: The sample holds other DNA sequences that translate to the same CDR3. The V call is TRBV2, the J call TRBJ2-3; D gene uncertain. This CDR3 is built from 12 residues. Germline CDR1 is SNHLY and CDR2 is FYNNEI. V lost 3 bases and J lost 2, with 3 bases in between. The CDR3 reads CASSDYTDTQYF. The CDR3 DNA sequence: TGTGCCAGCAGTGACTACACAGATACGCAGTATTTT.

This sequence joins TRBV20-1 and TRBJ2-3, with D possibly TRBD2 on 6 matching bases. Between the trimmed V and J ends, which lost 3 bases and 10 bases, there was a span of 17 bases. CDR1 and CDR2 (germline): DFQATT, SNEGSKA (reference sequence). CDR3 size: 13 residues. The CDR3 region is CSASLAGTSSQYF. Here the CDR3 DNA reads TGCAGTGCTAGTCTCGCGGGGACCTCCTCGCAGTATTTT.

The chain uses TRBV28 and TRBJ1-2; 7 nucleotides match TRBD1. The CDR3 covers 13 residues. Germline CDR1 MDHEN, CDR2 SYDVKM. The V segment lost 3 bases and the J segment 8 bases; nucleotides outside the gene matches: 6. The CDR3 nucleotides read TGTGCCAGCAGTTTTAGACAGGGCCGAGGCTACACCTTC. This translates into CASSFRQGRGYTF.

V usage is TRBV6-2 or TRBV6-3 and J usage is TRBJ1-2; 7 bases agree with TRBD1. With V trimmed by 0 bases and J by 5 bases, 6 bases remained unmatched. CDR1 and CDR2 (germline): MNHEY, SVGEGT. This CDR3 contains 15 residues. The CDR3 bases are TGTGCCAGCAGTTACTCCGGGAGACAGGGTTATGGCTACACCTTC. Translated: CASSYSGRQGYGYTF.

J is TRBJ1-1 and V is TRBV18; D remains unclear. CDR1 is KGHSH, CDR2 LQKENI, per germline. The CDR3 length is 16 residues. V was cut by 3 bases and J by 0 bases, with 14 bases left in between. The CDR3 spells CASSPLDSPMNTEAFF. Here the CDR3 DNA reads TGTGCCAGCTCACCGTTGGACTCCCCAATGAACACTGAAGCTTTCTTT. The variable domain in full, completed from reference TRBV18 and TRBJ1-1, reads NAGVMQNPRHLVRRRGQEARLRCSPMKGHSHVYWYRQLPEEGLKFMVYLQKENIIDESGMPKERFSAEFPKEGPSILRIQQVVRGDSAAYFCASSPLDSPMNTEAFFGQGTRLTVV.

Note on this clone: Other DNA sequences in the sample encode the same CDR3. The chain employs TRBV10-3 and TRBJ1-1; possibly TRBD1 for D (6 bases). Per germline, CDR1 ENHRY and CDR2 SYGVKD. The CDR3 loop spans 13 amino acids. Trimming took 4 bases from V and 2 from J, leaving 8 bases between them. This CDR3 is CAISGTANTEAFF. The CDR3 region has the DNA TGTGCCATCAGTGGGACAGCCAACACTGAAGCTTTCTTT.

This chain links TRBV18 with TRBJ1-5; 11 bases map to TRBD1. CDR3 length: 14 amino acids. The J segment lost 7 bases and the V segment lost 5 bases, leaving 4 bases of the junction unmatched. Germline values: CDR1 KGHSH, CDR2 LQKENI. Written as DNA, the CDR3 is TGTGCCAGCTCATCCGGGACAGGGGGACAGCCCCAGCATTTT. Protein: CASSSGTGGQPQHF.

V gene TRBV6-4 combines with J gene TRBJ2-3; tentatively, D is TRBD2 (5 bases). CDR3 length equals 15 residues. The V end was cut by 3 bases, the J end by 0 bases, with 10 bases between. Germline V gene data show CDR1 as MRHNA and CDR2 as SNTAGT. The CDR3 loop is CASSELGGSTDTQYF. The CDR3 nucleotides read TGTGCCAGCAGTGAATTGGGCGGGAGCACAGATACGCAGTATTTT.

This chain uses TRBV18 with TRBJ2-1; maybe TRBD1 (6 bases). There are 16 residues in the CDR3. Germline lookup yields CDR1 KGHSH and CDR2 LQKENI. With 0 bases removed from V and 4 bases from J, the gap between germline ends came to 13 bases. CDR3 coding DNA: TGTGCCAGCTCACCACCGAGACAGGCAAATTACAATGAGCAGTTCTTC. Its protein product is CASSPPRQANYNEQFF.

This sequence joins TRBV6-5 and TRBJ2-3, with D perhaps matching TRBD2 (5 bases). The germline CDR1 and CDR2 sequences are MNHEY and SVGAGI. The V end was cut by 6 bases, the J end by 5 bases, with 9 bases between. The CDR3 contains 12 residues. CDR3 protein: CASRRELDTQYF. The CDR3 bases are TGTGCCAGCAGGAGGGAGTTAGATACGCAGTATTTT.

The chain recombines TRBV9 with TRBJ1-4, with D possibly matching TRBD1 (5 bases). The germline V and J ends were trimmed by 0 bases and 8 bases, with 17 bases remaining between them. The germline V gene has CDR1 SGDLS and CDR2 YYNGEE. The CDR3 covers 16 residues. The CDR3: CASSVEWQGKEEKLFF. DNA of the CDR3: TGTGCCAGCAGCGTAGAATGGCAGGGTAAGGAAGAAAAACTGTTTTTT.

This clone was found once. The chain carries TRBV27 and TRBJ1-2, with 11 bases that match TRBD1. This CDR3 is 14 amino acids long. Trimming cost V 5 bases and J 4 bases; bases outside gene matches: 3. Per the germline V gene, CDR1 is MNHEY and CDR2 is SMNVEV (reference sequence). The CDR3 protein is CASSIGTGGYGYTF. The CDR3 region has the DNA TGTGCCAGCAGTATCGGGACAGGGGGCTATGGCTACACCTTC.

The chain joins TRBV9 to TRBJ1-1; D uncertain. This CDR3 spans 14 amino acids. V was cut by 0 bases and J by 5 bases, with 11 bases left in between. Germline lookup yields CDR1 SGDLS and CDR2 YYNGEE. The CDR3 nucleotides are TGTGCCAGCAGCGTAGCGCCGGGAAGAACTGAAGCTTTCTTT. Its translation is CASSVAPGRTEAFF.

This clone has only one observation. J is TRBJ1-5 and V is TRBV7-2, with D maybe TRBD1 (6 bases). In germline, CDR1 is SGHTA, CDR2 FQGNSA. The V and J ends lost 6 bases and 2 bases respectively, with 11 bases between them. This CDR3 comprises 14 residues. CDR3 coding DNA: TGTGCCAGCAGTTCACAGGGTGGCAATCAGCCCCAGCATTTT. It codes for CASSSQGGNQPQHF.

Here the CDR3 reads CASSYSLTGPYEQYF. CDR3 DNA: TGTGCCAGCAGTTACTCGTTAACAGGGCCCTACGAGCAGTACTTC. The chain joins TRBV6-5 to TRBJ2-7, with D perhaps matching TRBD1 (6 bases). Trimming stripped 0 bases from V and 2 bases from J, with 11 bases between. Germline V lookup: CDR1 MNHEY, CDR2 SVGAGI. This CDR3 contains 15 residues.

The chain has TRBV2 and TRBJ2-7; 12 bases align to TRBD1. The CDR3 is 15 residues long. Per the germline V gene, CDR1 is SNHLY and CDR2 is FYNNEI. Unmatched junction bases numbered 3, after V lost 4 bases and J lost 2 bases. This CDR3 is CASSAGQGAPYEQYF. In DNA, the CDR3 is TGTGCCAGCAGTGCGGGACAGGGGGCTCCCTACGAGCAGTACTTC.

In DNA form, the CDR3 reads TGTGCCAGCAGCCTCGGGACAGTCTCCTACGAGCAGTACTTC. This codes for CASSLGTVSYEQYF. The V call is TRBV3-1 (or the pseudogene TRBV3-2), the J call TRBJ2-7; 7 bases map to TRBD1. This CDR3 comprises 14 residues. Germline assignment: CDR1 LGHDT and CDR2 YNNKEL (reference sequence). Trimming cost V 4 bases and J 0 bases; bases outside gene matches: 3.

The CDR3 DNA sequence: TGTGCCAGCAGTTTCCGCCTTAGCGGGAGGGAAGACAATGAGCAGTTCTTC. Translating gives CASSFRLSGREDNEQFF. The rearrangement uses TRBV6-2 or TRBV6-3 and TRBJ2-1; 11 nucleotides match TRBD2. From germline, CDR1 is MNHEY and CDR2 SVGEGT. V gave up 4 bases and J gave up 5 bases; unmatched junction bases: 10. The CDR3 loop spans 17 amino acids.

The chain has TRBV21-1 and TRBJ1-3; the table names TRBD1, a call not compared with the DNA. TRBV21-1 is assigned pseudogene status. The CDR3 has 17 amino acids. The CDR3 DNA reads as TGTGCCAGCAGCGCCCGACCCAGACAGGCTGATGGAAACACCATATATTTT. Amino acids: CASSARPRQADGNTIYF.

This clone has just one count. V is TRBV30 and J is TRBJ2-2; 8 bases are shared with TRBD1. Germline assignment: CDR1 GTSNPN and CDR2 SVGIG (reference sequence). The J segment lost 9 bases and the V segment lost 5 bases, leaving 11 bases of the junction unmatched. The CDR3 is 14 residues long. The DNA of the CDR3 is TGTGCCTGGGACCCGGGACAGGTAGCTAGGGAGCTGTTTTTT. Protein: CAWDPGQVARELFF.

The chain carries TRBV19 and TRBJ1-5; D perhaps matches TRBD1 (6 bases). The CDR3 length is 18 residues. With 1 base removed from V and 4 bases from J, the gap between germline ends came to 20 bases. The V gene's germline CDR1 is LNHDA and CDR2 SQIVND (reference sequence). The CDR3 DNA is TGTGCCAGTAGTATAGGGGAGATGGGGGCGAACGGTAATCAGCCCCAGCATTTT. Translated, it gives CASSIGEMGANGNQPQHF.

V usage is TRBV5-1 and J usage is TRBJ2-5; D perhaps matches TRBD2 (5 bases). There are 13 residues in the CDR3. Germline V CDR1 and CDR2: SGHRS, YFSETQ. Trimming cost V 3 bases and J 4 bases, with 10 bases left between them. CDR3 nucleotide sequence: TGCGCCAGCAGCTCGGGGAGTACAGAGACCCAGTACTTC. Amino acids: CASSSGSTETQYF. Looking up the rest from reference TRBV5-1 and TRBJ2-5 gives the full variable domain: KAGVTQTPRYLIKTRGQQVTLSCSPISGHRSVSWYQQTPGQGLQFLFEYFSETQRNKGNFPGRFSGRQFSNSRSEMNVSTLELGDSALYLCASSSGSTETQYFGPGTRLLVL.

The rearrangement joins TRBV27 to TRBJ2-1, with a weak D call TRBD2 (5 bases). The V gene's germline CDR1 is MNHEY and CDR2 SMNVEV (reference sequence). Trimming cost V 2 bases and J 8 bases, with 16 bases left between them. The CDR3 runs 15 residues. CDR3: CASSLPRVGSDEQFF. In DNA form, the CDR3 reads TGTGCCAGCAGTTTACCCCGGGTTGGGAGTGATGAGCAGTTCTTC.

The V and J genes are TRBV20-1 and TRBJ2-7, with D possibly matching TRBD2 (6 bases). V dropped 1 base and J dropped 6 bases, with 7 bases sitting between them. The CDR3 is 11 residues long. Germline V lookup: CDR1 DFQATT, CDR2 SNEGSKA (reference sequence). CDR3 nucleotides: TGCAGTGCTAGAGTGGAGGGCGAGCAGTACTTC. Translated, it gives CSARVEGEQYF.

The V call is TRBV5-4, the J call TRBJ1-4, with unresolved D. CDR1 is SGHNT and CDR2 is YYREEE in the germline V gene (reference sequence). The V end lost 2 bases, the J end lost 0 bases, and 5 bases lay between the germline ends. CDR3 length equals 14 residues. CDR3 amino acids: CASSLGATNEKLFF. CDR3 in DNA: TGTGCCAGCAGCTTAGGAGCAACTAATGAAAAACTGTTTTTT.

The sample holds a few counts of this clone. The rearrangement uses TRBV23-1 and TRBJ1-4; tentatively, D is TRBD1 (6 bases). TRBV23-1 is marked as an open reading frame, function uncertain. Between the trimmed V and J ends, which lost 6 bases and 9 bases, there was a span of 23 bases. The CDR3 spans 16 residues. The CDR3 DNA follows: TGCGCCAGCAGGACCGCGGGGGCGGAGTATCGGAAAAAACTGTTTTTT. Translation gives CASRTAGAEYRKKLFF.

The chain has TRBV7-6 and TRBJ1-5; D is uncertain. Per germline, CDR1 SGHVS and CDR2 FNYEAQ. V dropped 5 bases and J dropped 5 bases, with 7 bases sitting between them. The CDR3 spans 12 residues. The CDR3 DNA sequence: TGTGCCAGCAGCGGGAGAGATCAGCCCCAGCATTTT. This sequence encodes CASSGRDQPQHF. Combining the CDR3 with reference TRBV7-6 and TRBJ1-5 gives the whole variable domain GAGVSQSPRYKVTKRGQDVALRCDPISGHVSLYWYRQALGQGPEFLTYFNYEAQQDKSGLPNDRFSAERPEGSISTLTIQRTEQRDSAMYRCASSGRDQPQHFGDGTRLSIL.

The chain employs TRBV5-1 and TRBJ1-5, with a possible D match to TRBD1 (6 bases). V was shortened by 2 bases and J by 3 bases, with 12 bases between the two germline ends. This CDR3 region has 15 residues. Germline V gene lookup returns CDR1 SGHRS and CDR2 YFSETQ. The DNA of the CDR3 is TGCGCCAGCAGCTTTAGTCCAGGGGACAATCAGCCCCAGCATTTT. Translation: CASSFSPGDNQPQHF.

The count of this clone is one. The chain couples TRBV30 to TRBJ2-1; D uncertain. Trimming cost V 5 bases and J 4 bases, with 6 bases left between them. There are 11 residues in the CDR3. The germline V gene encodes CDR1 GTSNPN and CDR2 SVGIG (reference sequence). The CDR3 coding sequence is TGTGCCTGGGCACTTTACAATGAGCAGTTCTTC. Its translation is CAWALYNEQFF.